Many counts were recorded for the clone carrying this T cell receptor beta chain. This specimen comes from a study of tumor-infiltrating lymphocytes in oesophageal squamous cell carcinoma. Deletions cut 4 bases from V and 3 bases from J, with 16 bases between. Germline V lookup: CDR1 SGHKS, CDR2 YYEKEE (reference sequence). The CDR3 spans 15 residues. Each CDR3 protein gets one entry after TCRdb re-called the PCR reads with MiXCR. The table records approximately 18,000 distinct CDR3 sequences, 40% to 55% of them present only once. Sequencing input: esophageal tumor tissue. The chain is built from TRBV5-5 and TRBJ1-1; possibly TRBD1 for D (5 bases). This receptor was taken from a male donor with esophageal squamous cell carcinoma. The CDR3 region is CASSPTVVRDTEAFF. The CDR3 DNA reads TGTGCCAGCAGCCCGACTGTTGTCAGGGACACTGAAGCTTTCTTT. Drawing the rest from reference TRBV5-5 and TRBJ1-1, the complete variable domain is DAGVTQSPTHLIKTRGQQVTLRCSPISGHKSVSWYQQVLGQGPQFIFQYYEKEERGRGNFPDRFSARQFPNYSSELNVNALLLGDSALYLCASSPTVVRDTEAFFGQGTRLTVV.